This T cell receptor (beta chain) was profiled in a study of T cells in Graves' hyperthyroidism and ophthalmopathy (dated 2019 in TCRdb). The study in broad terms: A discovery cohort of about a hundred patients, 43 with Graves' ophthalmopathy and approximately 55 with stable Graves' hyperthyroidism, was used to find distinguishing TCR V-J signatures. Following sampling, methimazole starting at 30 mg daily was given to hyperthyroidism patients, and high-dose intravenous methylprednisolone was given to ophthalmopathy patients. In over five Graves' hyperthyroidism patients, the study also compared T-cell repertoires from thyroid tissue with T-cell repertoires from blood. For training and testing, the 100 patients in the discovery cohort were randomly divided in a 7:3 ratio. The paper describes TCR Vbeta CDR3 sequencing of some 130 peripheral blood samples, made up of around 41 ophthalmopathy patients, approximately 76 hyperthyroidism patients and 17 progressor patients. Prospective prediction of ophthalmopathy was tested in an independent validation cohort consisting of 18 to 20 hyperthyroidism patients and about 17 patients who later progressed to ophthalmopathy.

The investigation overall reported the following: During validation, the model predicted progression to ophthalmopathy a median of roughly 7.1 months ahead of onset, with roughly 65% sensitivity and around 73% specificity. Most expanded thyroid clonotypes (frequency above 0.001) were also detected in blood, a finding suggesting that blood repertoires may reflect thyroid immune responses. A 13 V-J signature model separated ophthalmopathy from stable hyperthyroidism, with nearly 90% sensitivity and 81.08% specificity in cross-validation and 80%/75% in testing. Sample size was not statistically predetermined, and investigators were not blinded to group allocation.

The TCR beta CDR3 regions were amplified from the RNA transcripts. For the first round of RT-PCR on the TCR CDR3, the HTBI primer set was used together with the Qiagen OneStep RT-PCR kit. Libraries were constructed in a second round of multiplex PCR, after which size selection and purification were performed. Paired-end sequencing of the libraries was performed with 100 bp reads on an Illumina HiSeq2000. From the authors' description of their analysis: SOAPnuke was used to process the raw data, removing reads that contained adapters or uncalled bases, had a mean Phred below 15, or lacked an exact match to the constant primer or identifier. High-quality paired reads were merged with COPE v1.2.5, and unique nucleotide sequences were defined as clonotypes. Clonotypes were aligned to IMGT TRBV, TRBD and TRBJ reference segments using MiTCR v1.1. Only V-J combinations with frequency above 0.0001, covering approximately 99% of repertoires, were analysed. The TCS score was defined as F50 (clonal expansion) divided by E x V (chaos), with BLOSUM62-based TCRdist calculated between CDR3 peptides within each V-J. Welch's t-statistics and random forest reduced fewer than 600 V-J features to roughly 13, which were used in a naive Bayes classifier (R e1071). The similarity between thyroid and blood repertoires was quantified using the Morisita-Horn index. TCRdb trimmed public reads at Q25 via fastp, called clones via MiXCR and kept in-frame beta chains. Entries are consolidated by CDR3 protein sequence, retaining the most common genes and DNA. The V and J calls come from TCRdb's annotation, not from the publication. The sample records about 660,000 distinct CDR3 sequences, 45% of which are singletons. About 7.2% of the sample is held by the ten biggest clonotypes.

Patients with uncontrolled infections, other autoimmune diseases, pregnancy or lactation were excluded. Clinical symptoms, serum thyroxine and TRAb, thyroid ultrasound, and orbital computed tomography formed the basis for the diagnoses. Trizol reagent was used to extract total RNA, and RNA quality was then checked on an Agilent 2100 Bioanalyzer. This clonotype was picked up a small number of times. Its antigen remains undetermined. Per-nucleotide qualities are absent, and no much larger clonotype sits a single base away. V was cut back by 2 bases and J by 5 bases, leaving a gap of 10 bases between them. CDR1 and CDR2, looked up from the germline V gene, are SGHRS and YFSETQ. There are 13 amino acids in the CDR3, from cysteine to phenylalanine inclusive. CDR3 DNA is the only sequence kept; it has 39 bases, read in frame from the first base.

The chain is assembled from TRBV5-1 and TRBJ1-1; the D gene identity is not certain. The sequencing sample was made of peripheral blood or thyroid tissue (not recorded which). This sequence was found in an adult man with Graves' disease, either hyperthyroidism or ophthalmopathy (not recorded which). In nucleotide form, the sequence is TGCGCCAGCAGCTTCGAGCTAAGGACTGAAGCTTTCTTT. Its product reads: CASSFELRTEAFF.